The 9 T cell receptor beta chains listed next were all sequenced from one sample in a study of blood T cell repertoires in COVID-19. The data were produced by immunoSEQ multiplex PCR, yet TCRdb's version contains in-frame clones alone and is incomplete. This table has hundreds of thousands of clones, 86% appearing once. Sequenced sample: peripheral blood. These receptors all come from a woman aged 55-70 years with COVID-19, enrolled during active disease.

V usage is TRBV11-2 and J usage is TRBJ2-5; D is ambiguous. Germline V gene data show CDR1 as SGHAT and CDR2 as FQNNGV. The CDR3 length is 14 residues. Trimming pared 2 bases from V and 4 bases from J, leaving 11 bases between. The CDR3: CASSLSFQAETQYF. CDR3 nucleotide sequence: TGTGCCAGCAGCTTATCGTTCCAAGCAGAGACCCAGTACTTC.

V is TRBV11-2 and J is TRBJ1-4; D remains unclear. The CDR3 contains 14 residues. V gave up 7 bases and J gave up 8 bases, with 17 bases separating them. From germline, CDR1 is SGHAT and CDR2 FQNNGV. The CDR3 nucleotides read TGTGCCAGCACCAGGCAGGCGGGAAGAGAAAAACTGTTTTTT. It codes for CASTRQAGREKLFF.

This clone was detected only a few times. The chain carries TRBV5-1 and TRBJ1-4, with 11 positions matching TRBD1. This CDR3 has 15 residues. CDR1 is SGHRS, CDR2 YFSETQ, per germline. The V and J ends lost 2 bases and 8 bases, in that order; junction bases with no gene match: 5. The CDR3 loop is CASSFVGTGGEKLFF. DNA of the CDR3: TGCGCCAGCAGCTTCGTCGGGACAGGGGGGGAAAAACTGTTTTTT.

The genes are TRBV19 and TRBJ1-2; TRBD1 aligns across 7 bases. CDR1 is LNHDA, CDR2 SQIVND, per germline (reference sequence). The length of the CDR3 is 15 residues. J gave up 2 bases and V 5 bases, and 8 bases lay outside the gene matches. CDR3 bases: TGTGCCAGTAGTCCCCGACAGGGCGCCAACTATGGCTACACCTTC. Encoded protein: CASSPRQGANYGYTF.

Only one count was recorded for this clone. V and J are TRBV20-1 and TRBJ1-2; possibly TRBD1 for D (5 bases). Germline lookup yields CDR1 DFQATT and CDR2 SNEGSKA (reference sequence). This CDR3 region has 15 residues. V lost 3 bases and J lost 8, with 22 bases in between. CDR3 bases: TGCAGTGCTAGTGTAGAAGGGGCGAATATCGGCGGCTACACCTTC. Translated, it gives CSASVEGANIGGYTF.

The chain recombines TRBV2 with TRBJ1-5; 7 nucleotides align to TRBD1. The CDR3 is 16 amino acids. Losses at the gene ends were 8 bases for V and 3 bases for J; bases not matched to a gene: 13. Germline loops: CDR1 SNHLY, CDR2 FYNNEI. The CDR3 is CASRTPGTDHNQPQHF. CDR3 DNA sequence: TGTGCCAGCCGTACCCCTGGGACAGACCACAATCAGCCCCAGCATTTT.

This clone was recorded once. V gene TRBV18 combines with J gene TRBJ2-3, with 8 bases that match TRBD1. V was pared by 2 bases and J by 1 base, with 5 bases of the junction left unmatched. CDR1 is KGHSH, CDR2 LQKENI, per germline. This CDR3 is 16 amino acids long. The CDR3 DNA is TGTGCCAGCTCACCATCGGCGGGACAGGGCACAGATACGCAGTATTTT. It is translated as CASSPSAGQGTDTQYF.

The V and J genes are TRBV19 and TRBJ2-6, with 7 bases fitting TRBD1. Germline-derived CDR1 and CDR2 are LNHDA and SQIVND (reference sequence). The CDR3 sequence is 16 residues long. V was pared by 8 bases and J by 0 bases, with 7 bases of the junction left unmatched. The CDR3 reads CASQEGTASGANVLTF. The CDR3 DNA is TGTGCCAGTCAAGAGGGGACAGCCTCTGGGGCCAACGTCCTGACTTTC. Supplemented by reference TRBV19 and TRBJ2-6, the full variable domain reads DGGITQSPKYLFRKEGQNVTLSCEQNLNHDAMYWYRQDPGQGLRLIYYSQIVNDFQKGDIAEGYSVSREKKESFPLTVTSAQKNPTAFYLCASQEGTASGANVLTFGAGSRLTVL.

The chain joins TRBV29-1 to TRBJ2-5, with TRBD1 matching 8 bases. The length of the CDR3 is 13 residues. The V gene end was trimmed by 0 bases and the J gene end by 7 bases; junction bases not matched to a gene: 4. Germline V gene sequence: CDR1 SQVTM, CDR2 ANQGSEA. The chain's CDR3 is CSVEDLQGVTQYF. The CDR3 DNA reads as TGCAGCGTTGAAGATCTACAGGGGGTGACCCAGTACTTC. The full variable domain, with the rest looked up from reference TRBV29-1 and TRBJ2-5, is SAVISQKPSRDICQRGTSLTIQCQVDSQVTMMFWYRQQPGQSLTLIATANQGSEATYESGFVIDKFPISRPNLTFSTLTVSNMSPEDSSIYLCSVEDLQGVTQYFGPGTRLLVL.